One sample yielded the 22 T cell receptor beta chains listed below, sequenced in a study of Ad26.COV2.S vaccination and SARS-CoV-2 variants. Sequenced by immunoSEQ multiplex PCR; TCRdb stores in-frame clones only, minus some. The sample consists of over 250,000 clones, roughly 86% of them appearing once. The treatment is: some 20 received Ad26.COV2.S at low or high dose, single or two shots; about 5 received placebo; per-sample allocation not given. Sampling was performed 63 days after the first vaccine or placebo injection. The sequencing here drew on peripheral blood, taken in a trial of Ad26.COV2.S vaccine versus placebo. The receptors were sampled from a person between 18 and 60 years old who received the Ad26.COV2.S COVID-19 vaccine or a placebo.

V usage is TRBV30 and J usage is TRBJ1-1; TRBD1 agrees at 10 bases. Germline trimming cut 8 bases from V and 1 base from J; bases unmatched to any gene: 1. Germline V gene lookup returns CDR1 GTSNPN and CDR2 SVGIG (reference sequence). The CDR3 is 12 residues long. The CDR3 nucleotides are TGTGCCGGGGACAGGGGGAACACTGAAGCTTTCTTT. The encoded protein is CAGDRGNTEAFF.

The rearrangement links TRBV21-1 to TRBJ2-1; the table's D call of TRBD2 was not tested on the DNA. TRBV21-1 is a pseudogene locus. The CDR3 totals 18 residues. As DNA, the CDR3 is TGTGCCAGCAGCAAAGCTAGCGGGGGGGCCGTATCCTACAATGAGCAGTTCTTC. Its protein is CASSKASGGAVSYNEQFF.

DNA of the CDR3: TGTGCCAGCAGTTTGGAAGGGCCCCAGCATTTT. It encodes CASSLEGPQHF. The rearrangement joins TRBV12-3 or TRBV12-4 to TRBJ1-5; D gene unclear. The CDR3 sequence is 11 residues long. V lost 3 bases and J lost 9, with 6 bases in between.

The chain combines TRBV19 with TRBJ2-1; D perhaps matches TRBD1 (6 bases). Between the trimmed V and J ends, which lost 2 bases and 2 bases, there was a span of 16 bases. Germline-derived CDR1 and CDR2 are LNHDA and SQIVND (reference sequence). This CDR3 is 17 amino acids long. The CDR3 loop is CASSIYGLQGTYNEQFF. Here the CDR3 DNA reads TGTGCCAGTAGTATATATGGTCTTCAGGGGACCTACAATGAGCAGTTCTTC. The full variable domain, rest sourced from reference TRBV19 and TRBJ2-1, is DGGITQSPKYLFRKEGQNVTLSCEQNLNHDAMYWYRQDPGQGLRLIYYSQIVNDFQKGDIAEGYSVSREKKESFPLTVTSAQKNPTAFYLCASSIYGLQGTYNEQFFGPGTRLTVL.

The genes are TRBV29-1 and TRBJ2-3, with TRBD1 as a possible D gene (6 bases). CDR3 length: 13 amino acids. Germline assignment: CDR1 SQVTM and CDR2 ANQGSEA. With 7 bases removed from V and 4 bases from J, the gap between germline ends came to 15 bases. The CDR3 sequence: CSGGTWGSDTQYF. In DNA, the CDR3 is TGCAGCGGTGGGACATGGGGCTCAGATACGCAGTATTTT.

The CDR3 is CASTQEAGTDTQYF. In DNA, the CDR3 is TGTGCCAGCACTCAGGAGGCGGGCACAGATACGCAGTATTTT. This rearrangement joins TRBV2 to TRBJ2-3, with D perhaps TRBD2 (5 bases). The CDR3 is made up of 14 amino acids. Germline V lookup: CDR1 SNHLY, CDR2 FYNNEI. V was cut by 7 bases and J by 1 base, with 12 bases left in between.

The chain couples TRBV9 to TRBJ1-1, with D perhaps matching TRBD1 (5 bases). Per germline, CDR1 SGDLS and CDR2 YYNGEE. This CDR3 has 13 residues. V was cut by 7 bases and J by 4 bases, with 14 bases left in between. The CDR3 loop is CASSTRVGTEAFF. As DNA, the CDR3 is TGTGCCAGCTCGACCAGGGTTGGCACTGAAGCTTTCTTT.

This clone was recorded only once. The chain recombines TRBV30 with TRBJ1-2; D remains unclear. Germline values: CDR1 GTSNPN, CDR2 SVGIG (reference sequence). This CDR3 has 12 amino acids. The V and J ends lost 4 bases and 2 bases respectively, with 8 bases between them. CDR3 nucleotides: TGTGCCTGGACGGGGATGAACTATGGCTACACCTTC. Amino acid sequence: CAWTGMNYGYTF.

The rearrangement joins TRBV7-6 to TRBJ2-3, with D possibly TRBD1 on 6 matching bases. This CDR3 contains 14 residues. V was trimmed by 5 bases and J by 2 bases, leaving 11 bases between them. Germline CDR1 is SGHVS and CDR2 is FNYEAQ. The CDR3 bases are TGTGCCAGCAGCCCCAGGGGTTCCACAGATACGCAGTATTTT. This encodes CASSPRGSTDTQYF.

This clone came up once. The rearrangement links TRBV6-4 to TRBJ1-2; possible D gene TRBD1, 5 bases. CDR1 MRHNA and CDR2 SNTAGT come from the germline V gene. V was trimmed by 2 bases and J by 8 bases, leaving 21 bases between them. The CDR3 loop spans 16 amino acids. The DNA of the CDR3 is TGTGCCAGCAGTGACACCACCGGGACGCGGCCCCTCGGCTACACCTTC. It codes for CASSDTTGTRPLGYTF.

The J gene is TRBJ2-5, the V gene TRBV7-9; D is undetermined. V lost 4 bases and J lost 2, with 11 bases in between. Germline V gives CDR1 SEHNR, CDR2 FQNEAQ (reference sequence). This CDR3 spans 14 amino acids. CDR3 amino acids: CASSWRGLQETQYF. The CDR3 bases are TGTGCCAGCAGCTGGAGAGGTCTTCAAGAGACCCAGTACTTC.

This chain links TRBV2 with TRBJ2-1, with 11 bases matching TRBD2. CDR1 and CDR2 from the germline V gene are SNHLY and FYNNEI. The CDR3 covers 14 residues. Trimming removed 8 bases from V and 7 bases from J; junction bases left unmatched: 7. CDR3 region: CASQLAGAGNEQFF. As DNA, the CDR3 is TGTGCCAGCCAACTAGCGGGGGCAGGAAATGAGCAGTTCTTC.

This clone was seen only a few times. The same CDR3 also results from other DNA sequences found in this sample. The chain couples TRBV2 to TRBJ1-1, with D possibly being TRBD1 (6 bases). V dropped 6 bases and J dropped 6 bases, with 26 bases sitting between them. The CDR3 covers 17 residues. CDR1 SNHLY and CDR2 FYNNEI come from the germline V gene. The CDR3 spells CASRARRGAGGGAEAFF. The CDR3 region has the DNA TGTGCCAGCAGGGCACGTAGGGGGGCCGGGGGTGGCGCTGAAGCTTTCTTT.

This rearrangement joins TRBV15 to TRBJ2-7; D gene ambiguous. CDR1 is LNHNV and CDR2 is YYDKDF in the germline V gene (reference sequence). The V end was cut by 6 bases, the J end by 5 bases, with 2 bases between. The CDR3 spans 9 residues. The CDR3 nucleotides read TGTGCCACCAGAAACGAGCAGTACTTC. Protein product: CATRNEQYF. The entire variable domain, with the rest obtained from reference TRBV15 and TRBJ2-7, is as follows: DAMVIQNPRYQVTQFGKPVTLSCSQTLNHNVMYWYQQKSSQAPKLLFHYYDKDFNNEADTPDNFQSRRPNTSFCFLDIRSPGLGDTAMYLCATRNEQYFGPGTRLTVT.

The V call is TRBV9, the J call TRBJ2-7; D remains unclear. This CDR3 has 14 amino acids. Germline V lookup: CDR1 SGDLS, CDR2 YYNGEE. Trimming took off 1 base at V and 4 bases at J, with 12 bases between the two ends. This CDR3 is CASSVLPNFYEQYF. The DNA for the CDR3 is TGTGCCAGCAGCGTACTACCGAACTTTTACGAGCAGTACTTC.

This rearrangement joins TRBV7-9 to TRBJ2-1; the D is unclear. The CDR3 consists of 14 residues. Germline V lookup: CDR1 SEHNR, CDR2 FQNEAQ (reference sequence). Trimming took 6 bases from V and 6 from J, leaving 15 bases between them. The chain's CDR3 is CASRELAQTNEQFF. The CDR3, as DNA: TGTGCCAGCAGAGAACTCGCGCAAACCAATGAGCAGTTCTTC.

The V call is TRBV30, the J call TRBJ1-4; D possibly corresponds to TRBD1 (5 bases). The germline V gene encodes CDR1 GTSNPN and CDR2 SVGIG (reference sequence). V was shortened by 7 bases and J by 7 bases, with 10 bases between the two germline ends. This CDR3 spans 11 amino acids. CDR3 DNA: TGTGCCTACCGAAGGGGTGAAAAACTGTTTTTT. It is translated as CAYRRGEKLFF.

The rearrangement links TRBV4-1 to TRBJ2-7; tentatively, D is TRBD1 (6 bases). V was shortened by 1 base and J by 4 bases, with 17 bases between the two germline ends. CDR3 length: 16 amino acids. CDR1 MGHRA and CDR2 YSYEKL come from the germline V gene. The DNA for the CDR3 is TGCGCCAGCAGCCAAGGAGTCCAGGGGCCCTATTACGAGCAGTACTTC. It encodes CASSQGVQGPYYEQYF.

This clone was observed a few times. The V and J genes are TRBV25-1 and TRBJ1-6; TRBD1 matches at 10 bases. V shed 6 bases and J 6 bases; nucleotides not matched to a gene: 5. CDR1 is MGHDK, CDR2 SYGVNS, per germline. This CDR3 has 15 amino acids. The CDR3 region has the DNA TGTGCCAGCAGAACCGACAGGGGGCTTAATTCACCCCTCCACTTT. Translating gives CASRTDRGLNSPLHF.

The CDR3 loop reads CSVGLAGQGTPGGYTF. The CDR3 coding sequence is TGCAGCGTTGGGCTTGCGGGACAGGGTACTCCTGGTGGCTACACCTTC. V gene TRBV29-1 combines with J gene TRBJ1-2; TRBD1 agrees at 9 bases. The germline gives CDR1 SQVTM, CDR2 ANQGSEA. J was trimmed by 7 bases and V by 4 bases; bases with no gene match: 16. This CDR3 spans 16 amino acids. The full variable domain, rest sourced from reference TRBV29-1 and TRBJ1-2, is SAVISQKPSRDICQRGTSLTIQCQVDSQVTMMFWYRQQPGQSLTLIATANQGSEATYESGFVIDKFPISRPNLTFSTLTVSNMSPEDSSIYLCSVGLAGQGTPGGYTFGSGTRLTVV.

This clone was recorded many times. CDR3 amino acids: CAISETGPNEQFF. The CDR3, as DNA: TGTGCCATCAGTGAGACAGGGCCAAATGAGCAGTTCTTC. This rearrangement joins TRBV10-3 to TRBJ2-1; D may be TRBD1 (6 bases). The CDR3 extends over 13 amino acids. The germline V and J ends were trimmed by 2 bases and 7 bases, with 9 bases remaining between them. The V gene's germline CDR1 is ENHRY and CDR2 SYGVKD.

This sequence joins TRBV29-1 and TRBJ2-1; D is possibly TRBD2 (6 bases). The CDR3 is made up of 13 amino acids. Germline V gene sequence: CDR1 SQVTM, CDR2 ANQGSEA. V gave up 4 bases and J gave up 3 bases, with 10 bases separating them. CDR3 DNA sequence: TGCAGCGTTGGGGAGGTGGTCTACAATGAGCAGTTCTTC. Residues: CSVGEVVYNEQFF.